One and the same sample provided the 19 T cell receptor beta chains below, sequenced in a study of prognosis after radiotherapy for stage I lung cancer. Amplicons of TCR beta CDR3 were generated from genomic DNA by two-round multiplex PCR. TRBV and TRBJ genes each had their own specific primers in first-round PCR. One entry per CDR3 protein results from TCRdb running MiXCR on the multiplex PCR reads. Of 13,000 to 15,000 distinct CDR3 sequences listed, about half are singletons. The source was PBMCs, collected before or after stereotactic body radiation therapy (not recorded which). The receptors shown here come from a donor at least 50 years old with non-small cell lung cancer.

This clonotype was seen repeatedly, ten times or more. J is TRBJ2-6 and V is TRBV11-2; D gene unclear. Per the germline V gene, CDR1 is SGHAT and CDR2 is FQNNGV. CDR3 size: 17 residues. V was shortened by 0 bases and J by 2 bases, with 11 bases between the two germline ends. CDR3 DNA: TGTGCCAGCAGCTTAGATCCCGGAACCCCTGGGGCCAACGTCCTGACTTTC. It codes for CASSLDPGTPGANVLTF.

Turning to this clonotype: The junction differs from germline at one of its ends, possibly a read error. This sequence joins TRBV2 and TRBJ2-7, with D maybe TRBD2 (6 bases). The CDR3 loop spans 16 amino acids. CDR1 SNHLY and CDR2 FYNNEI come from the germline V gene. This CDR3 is CAISESRIADSYEQYF. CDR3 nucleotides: TGTGCCATCAGTGAATCGCGAATAGCGGACTCCTACGAGCAGTACTTC.

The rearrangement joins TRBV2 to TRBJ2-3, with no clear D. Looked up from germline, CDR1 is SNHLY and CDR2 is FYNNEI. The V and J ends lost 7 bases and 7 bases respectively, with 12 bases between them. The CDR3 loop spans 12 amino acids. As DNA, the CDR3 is TGTGCCAGCACTATACTTGGATATACGCAGTATTTT. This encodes CASTILGYTQYF.

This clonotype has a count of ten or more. CDR3 sequence: CSASSHRVLFSNQPQHF. CDR3 DNA sequence: TGCAGTGCTAGTTCACACAGGGTATTATTTAGCAATCAGCCCCAGCATTTT. This chain links TRBV20-1 with TRBJ1-5, with a tentative D call TRBD1 (6 bases). In germline, CDR1 is DFQATT, CDR2 SNEGSKA (reference sequence). Trimming pared 3 bases from V and 0 bases from J, leaving 18 bases between. CDR3 length equals 17 residues.

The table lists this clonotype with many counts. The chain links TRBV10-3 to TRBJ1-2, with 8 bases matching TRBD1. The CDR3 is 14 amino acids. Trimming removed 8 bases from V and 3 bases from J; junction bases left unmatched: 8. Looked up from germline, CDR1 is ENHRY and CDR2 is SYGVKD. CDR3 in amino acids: CAIVGGQEDYGYTF. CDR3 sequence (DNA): TGTGCCATCGTGGGGGGACAGGAGGACTATGGCTACACCTTC.

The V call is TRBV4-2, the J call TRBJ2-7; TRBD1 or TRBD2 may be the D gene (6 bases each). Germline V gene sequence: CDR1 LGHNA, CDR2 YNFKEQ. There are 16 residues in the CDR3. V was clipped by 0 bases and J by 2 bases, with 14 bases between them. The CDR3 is CASSQESGGPTYEQYF. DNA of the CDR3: TGTGCCAGCAGCCAAGAATCCGGGGGCCCTACCTACGAGCAGTACTTC.

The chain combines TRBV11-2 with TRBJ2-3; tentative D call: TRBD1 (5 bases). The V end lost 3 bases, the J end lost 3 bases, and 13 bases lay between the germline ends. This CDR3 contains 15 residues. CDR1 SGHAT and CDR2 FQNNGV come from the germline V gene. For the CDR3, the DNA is TGTGCCAGCAGCTTGGTCACAGGTGGTACAGATACGCAGTATTTT. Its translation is CASSLVTGGTDTQYF.

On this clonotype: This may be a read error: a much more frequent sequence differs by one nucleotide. CDR3 DNA sequence: TGTGCCAACAACACGAAACTAGCGGGGGAAGAGACCCAGTACTTC. This codes for CANNTKLAGEETQYF. J is TRBJ2-5 and V is TRBV5-4; 11 bases agree with TRBD2. Germline values: CDR1 SGHNT, CDR2 YYREEE (reference sequence). The CDR3 totals 15 residues. V lost 9 bases and J lost 3; bases outside the gene matches: 10. Full variable domain (outside the CDR3, taken from reference TRBV5-4 and TRBJ2-5): ETGVTQSPTHLIKTRGQQVTLRCSSQSGHNTVSWYQQALGQGPQFIFQYYREEENGRGNFPPRFSGLQFPNYSSELNVNALELDDSALYLCANNTKLAGEETQYFGPGTRLLVL.

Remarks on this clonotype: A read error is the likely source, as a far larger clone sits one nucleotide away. Here the CDR3 reads CASRMARGGPPPGEEQYF. CDR3 DNA sequence: TGTGCCAGCAGGATGGCTCGCGGGGGGCCCCCCCCCGGAGAAGAGCAGTACTTC. The genes are TRBV6-4 and TRBJ2-7; 8 bases are shared with TRBD2. V trimming: 6 bases; J trimming: 7 bases; junction bases outside the gene matches: 23. The CDR3 is 18 amino acids. Germline values: CDR1 MRHNA, CDR2 SNTAGT.

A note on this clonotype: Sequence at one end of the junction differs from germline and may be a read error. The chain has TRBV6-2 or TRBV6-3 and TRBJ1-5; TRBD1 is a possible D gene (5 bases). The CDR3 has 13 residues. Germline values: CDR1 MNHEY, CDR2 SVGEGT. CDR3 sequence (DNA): TGTGCCAGCAGCGACAGAACCAATCATCCCCAGCATTTT. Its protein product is CASSDRTNHPQHF.

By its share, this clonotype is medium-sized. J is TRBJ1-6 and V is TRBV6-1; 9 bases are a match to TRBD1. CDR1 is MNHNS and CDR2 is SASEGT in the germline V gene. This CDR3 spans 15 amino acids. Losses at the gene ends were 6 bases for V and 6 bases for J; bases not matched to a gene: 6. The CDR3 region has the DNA TGTGCCAGCAGAGTACAGGGGGCAGGTAATTCACCCCTCCACTTT. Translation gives CASRVQGAGNSPLHF.

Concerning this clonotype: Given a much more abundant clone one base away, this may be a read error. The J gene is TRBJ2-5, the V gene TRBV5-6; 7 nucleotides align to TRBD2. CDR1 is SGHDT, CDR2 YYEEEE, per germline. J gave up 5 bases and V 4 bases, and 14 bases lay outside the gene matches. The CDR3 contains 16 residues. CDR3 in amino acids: CASSPMREWLTETQYF. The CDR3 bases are TGTGCCAGCAGCCCCATGCGGGAGTGGTTAACGGAGACCCAGTACTTC.

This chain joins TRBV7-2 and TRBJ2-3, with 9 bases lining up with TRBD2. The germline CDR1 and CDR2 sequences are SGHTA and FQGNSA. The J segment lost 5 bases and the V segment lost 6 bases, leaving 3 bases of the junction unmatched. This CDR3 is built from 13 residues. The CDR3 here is CASSGAGGDTQYF. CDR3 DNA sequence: TGTGCCAGCAGTGGAGCGGGGGGAGATACGCAGTATTTT.

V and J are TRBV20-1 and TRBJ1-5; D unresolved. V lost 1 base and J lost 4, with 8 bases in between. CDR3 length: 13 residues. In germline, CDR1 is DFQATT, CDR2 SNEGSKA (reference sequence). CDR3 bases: TGCAGTGCTAGAGTGGACCCAAATCAGCCCCAGCATTTT. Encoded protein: CSARVDPNQPQHF.

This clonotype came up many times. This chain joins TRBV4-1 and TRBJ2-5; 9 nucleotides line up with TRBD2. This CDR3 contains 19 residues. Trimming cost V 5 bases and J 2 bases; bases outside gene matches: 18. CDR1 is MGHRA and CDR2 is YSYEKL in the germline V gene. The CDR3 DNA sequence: TGCGCCAGCAGCATAGCCATTGGGTCCAGCGGGAGGTTACAAGAGACCCAGTACTTC. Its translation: CASSIAIGSSGRLQETQYF.

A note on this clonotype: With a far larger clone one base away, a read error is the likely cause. Written as DNA, the CDR3 is TGTGCCATCAGTCCCCGTATAGCGGCCTACGAGCAGTACTTC. Translated, it gives CAISPRIAAYEQYF. The chain employs TRBV6-8 and TRBJ2-7; D possibly corresponds to TRBD2 (6 bases). Germline CDR1 is MNHGY and CDR2 is SAAAGT. The CDR3 spans 14 residues.

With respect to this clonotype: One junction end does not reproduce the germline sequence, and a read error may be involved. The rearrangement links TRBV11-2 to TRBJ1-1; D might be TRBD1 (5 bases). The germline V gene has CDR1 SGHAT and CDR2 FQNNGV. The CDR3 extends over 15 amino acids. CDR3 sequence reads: CASSLDGGRSTESFF. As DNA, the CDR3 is TGTGCCAGCAGCTTAGATGGGGGGAGGAGCACTGAATCTTTCTTT.

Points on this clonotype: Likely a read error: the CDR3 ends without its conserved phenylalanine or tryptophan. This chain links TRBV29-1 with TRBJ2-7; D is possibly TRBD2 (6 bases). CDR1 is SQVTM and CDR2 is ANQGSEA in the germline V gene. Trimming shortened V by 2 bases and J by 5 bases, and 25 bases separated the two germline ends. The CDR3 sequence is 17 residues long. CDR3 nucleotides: TGCAGCGTTGAAAGGGCGTCACTTATCGGGAGTCGCCACGAGCAGTACTCC. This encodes CSVERASLIGSRHEQYS.

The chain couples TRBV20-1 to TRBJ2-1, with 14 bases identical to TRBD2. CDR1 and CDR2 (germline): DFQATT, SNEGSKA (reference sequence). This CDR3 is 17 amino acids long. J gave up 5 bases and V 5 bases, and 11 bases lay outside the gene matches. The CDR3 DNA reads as TGCAGTGCTTCAACCGGGACTAGCGGGAGAAGACACAATGAGCAGTTCTTC. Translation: CSASTGTSGRRHNEQFF.